Following are 30 T cell receptor beta chains from one sample sequenced in a study of blood T cell repertoires in COVID-19. Sequencing used immunoSEQ multiplex PCR; TCRdb keeps in-frame clones, though not all of them. The sample contains about 180,000 clones, roughly four fifths of which appear only once. The sample comprised peripheral blood. All receptors derive from a woman in her sixties or seventies with COVID-19, enrolled during active disease.

V gene TRBV6-5 combines with J gene TRBJ2-1; D call uncertain. From germline, CDR1 is MNHEY and CDR2 SVGAGI. The CDR3 covers 13 residues. V dropped 1 base and J dropped 4 bases, with 5 bases sitting between them. CDR3 sequence reads: CASSYLAYNEQFF. The CDR3 nucleotides are TGTGCCAGCAGTTACTTAGCATACAATGAGCAGTTCTTC.

The DNA for the CDR3 is TGTGCCAGCAGTTACTTAGCGGGAGGCAGAGAGACCCAGTACTTC. Protein product: CASSYLAGGRETQYF. V gene TRBV6-5 combines with J gene TRBJ2-5; 10 positions match TRBD2. J was trimmed by 4 bases and V by 1 base; bases with no gene match: 3. The germline CDR1 and CDR2 sequences are MNHEY and SVGAGI. CDR3 length: 15 residues.

The rearrangement joins TRBV21-1 to TRBJ2-5; TRBD2 is taken as the D call from the table, unchecked against the DNA. TRBV21-1 is a recognized pseudogene. The CDR3 has 17 amino acids. CDR3 DNA sequence: TGTGCCAGCAGCAAAGAGTTTACGAGGTGGCCGGAGGAGACCCAGTACTTC. Residues: CASSKEFTRWPEETQYF.

This chain uses TRBV28 with TRBJ2-3; the match to TRBD2 covers 11 bases. CDR1 is MDHEN and CDR2 is SYDVKM in the germline V gene. Trimming cost V 7 bases and J 9 bases; bases outside gene matches: 24. The CDR3 is 19 amino acids. The CDR3 coding sequence is TGTGCCAGCATTTCGCCACCCTTTAGCGGGAGGGCCGGCCCCCGAACGCAGTATTTT. It codes for CASISPPFSGRAGPRTQYF.

This chain links TRBV5-5 with TRBJ2-5, with TRBD1 as a possible D gene (5 bases). Germline CDR1 SGHKS, CDR2 YYEKEE (reference sequence). Trimming removed 0 bases from V and 1 base from J, with 10 bases in between. There are 15 residues in the CDR3. The CDR3 sequence is CASSLGQWSQETQYF. The CDR3 DNA is TGTGCCAGCAGCTTGGGACAGTGGTCCCAAGAGACCCAGTACTTC.

The V call is TRBV25-1, the J call TRBJ1-2; 7 nucleotides match TRBD1. This CDR3 is built from 16 residues. With V trimmed by 6 bases and J by 6 bases, 16 bases remained unmatched. Germline V gives CDR1 MGHDK, CDR2 SYGVNS. CDR3 coding DNA: TGTGCCAGCAGGCCAGATAGGGGTCTTGGACAGGATGGCTACACCTTC. It is translated as CASRPDRGLGQDGYTF.

V and J are TRBV6-2 or TRBV6-3 and TRBJ1-1, with D hard to call. The CDR3 is made up of 17 amino acids. Germline V CDR1 and CDR2: MNHEY, SVGEGT. V gave up 0 bases and J gave up 0 bases, with 14 bases separating them. The CDR3 DNA is TGTGCCAGCAGTTACTCCCCGGGAGGGTCAATGAACACTGAAGCTTTCTTT. It specifies CASSYSPGGSMNTEAFF.

This clone was recorded a few times. The chain joins TRBV11-2 to TRBJ1-1; D is ambiguous. The CDR3 consists of 15 residues. Trimming pared 0 bases from V and 5 bases from J, leaving 13 bases between. In germline, CDR1 is SGHAT, CDR2 FQNNGV. The CDR3 nucleotides read TGTGCCAGCAGCTTAGATCCCGGGGTAAGGACTGAAGCTTTCTTT. Residues: CASSLDPGVRTEAFF.

The chain is built from TRBV4-2 and TRBJ1-1; D not certain. V lost 1 base to trimming and J lost 0 bases, with 12 bases between them. The V gene's germline CDR1 is LGHNA and CDR2 YNFKEQ. The CDR3 spans 16 residues. In DNA form, the CDR3 reads TGTGCCAGCAGCCAAGCCACCGGGTCCCTGAACACTGAAGCTTTCTTT. Amino acid sequence: CASSQATGSLNTEAFF.

This chain uses TRBV3-1 (or the pseudogene TRBV3-2) with TRBJ2-7, with D unclear. The germline gives CDR1 LGHDT, CDR2 YNNKEL (reference sequence). The CDR3 is 11 amino acids. V lost 2 bases, J lost 5 bases, and 4 bases lay in between. CDR3 bases: TGTGCCAGCAGCCAACAGAACGAGCAGTACTTC. Translation: CASSQQNEQYF.

The chain combines TRBV6-5 with TRBJ1-2; D is perhaps TRBD1 (5 bases). Between the trimmed V and J ends, which lost 0 bases and 4 bases, there was a span of 9 bases. This CDR3 has 14 amino acids. Germline-derived CDR1 and CDR2 are MNHEY and SVGAGI. This chain's CDR3 is CASSYSARVYGYTF. DNA for the CDR3: TGTGCCAGCAGTTACTCTGCCAGGGTCTATGGCTACACCTTC.

The J gene is TRBJ1-2, the V gene TRBV19, with TRBD1 matching over 11 bases. The CDR3 is 15 residues long. The V gene end was trimmed by 5 bases and the J gene end by 4 bases; junction bases not matched to a gene: 6. Germline CDR1 reads LNHDA; CDR2 reads SQIVND (reference sequence). The CDR3 protein is CASSEDRGPFYGYTF. The CDR3 DNA sequence: TGTGCCAGTAGTGAGGACAGGGGGCCCTTCTATGGCTACACCTTC.

The gene calls are TRBV6-1 and TRBJ1-1, with 7 bases identical to TRBD1. V trimming: 2 bases; J trimming: 2 bases; junction bases outside the gene matches: 14. The CDR3 has 18 residues. In germline, CDR1 is MNHNS, CDR2 SASEGT. CDR3 amino acids: CASSENGAAGQFNTEAFF. In DNA, the CDR3 is TGTGCCAGCAGTGAAAACGGTGCGGCGGGACAGTTTAACACTGAAGCTTTCTTT.

The CDR3 bases are TGTGCCAGCAGTTCTCAGGGCCTAGAAGGAAACACCATATATTTT. It specifies CASSSQGLEGNTIYF. The rearrangement links TRBV6-6 to TRBJ1-3, with D possibly being TRBD1 (5 bases). This CDR3 contains 15 residues. Germline V gene sequence: CDR1 MNHNY, CDR2 SVGAGI (reference sequence). Trimming pared 4 bases from V and 4 bases from J, leaving 14 bases between.

A few counts support this clone. J is TRBJ1-1 and V is TRBV2; 7 bases are shared with TRBD1. Losses at the gene ends were 7 bases for V and 3 bases for J; bases not matched to a gene: 5. The CDR3 runs to 13 residues. Germline V gene sequence: CDR1 SNHLY, CDR2 FYNNEI. The DNA of the CDR3 is TGTGCCAGCACCACCGACAGGGACACTGAAGCTTTCTTT. Amino acids: CASTTDRDTEAFF. Using reference TRBV2 and TRBJ1-1 for the parts outside the CDR3, the full variable domain is EPEVTQTPSHQVTQMGQEVILRCVPISNHLYFYWYRQILGQKVEFLVSFYNNEISEKSEIFDDQFSVERPDGSNFTLKIRSTKLEDSAMYFCASTTDRDTEAFFGQGTRLTVV.

The chain carries TRBV2 and TRBJ1-4; no firm D call. There are 12 residues in the CDR3. Germline V CDR1 and CDR2: SNHLY, FYNNEI. Trimming stripped 1 base from V and 13 bases from J, with 10 bases between. CDR3 residues: CASSEVYPGLFF. The CDR3 DNA reads as TGTGCCAGCAGTGAAGTCTACCCTGGACTGTTTTTT.

The chain has TRBV10-3 and TRBJ2-3; 11 positions match TRBD2. The CDR3 has 16 amino acids. Germline values: CDR1 ENHRY, CDR2 SYGVKD. Trimming at V came to 6 bases and at J to 6 bases, leaving 11 bases not matched to a gene. This chain's CDR3 is CAIRPELAGGADTQYF. The CDR3 nucleotides read TGTGCCATCAGGCCGGAATTAGCGGGAGGGGCCGATACGCAGTATTTT.

The chain recombines TRBV7-2 with TRBJ1-6; D is possibly TRBD1 (5 bases). The CDR3 contains 14 residues. Trimming stripped 1 base from V and 10 bases from J, with 11 bases between. The germline gives CDR1 SGHTA, CDR2 FQGNSA. DNA of the CDR3: TGTGCCAGCAGCTTAGGGGCGGGGCTGTCACCCCTCCACTTT. It specifies CASSLGAGLSPLHF.

The chain combines TRBV7-2 with TRBJ1-2; the D gene is possibly TRBD1 (5 bases). The CDR3 is 14 amino acids. V lost 3 bases to trimming and J lost 7 bases, with 15 bases between them. CDR1 is SGHTA, CDR2 FQGNSA, per germline. CDR3 residues: CASSLGLPSGGYTF. CDR3 DNA sequence: TGTGCCAGCAGCTTGGGACTCCCAAGCGGTGGCTACACCTTC.

The genes are TRBV9 and TRBJ1-1; 8 bases map to TRBD1. The V gene end was trimmed by 0 bases and the J gene end by 8 bases; junction bases not matched to a gene: 6. This CDR3 is 14 amino acids long. In germline, CDR1 is SGDLS, CDR2 YYNGEE. CDR3 residues: CASSVVEGTGEAFF. DNA for the CDR3: TGTGCCAGCAGCGTAGTAGAGGGGACAGGAGAAGCTTTCTTT.

The CDR3 loop reads CASSHADRLNTEAFF. DNA of the CDR3: TGCGCCAGCAGCCACGCCGACAGGCTGAACACTGAAGCTTTCTTT. The chain has TRBV4-3 and TRBJ1-1; D is possibly TRBD1 (6 bases). This CDR3 has 15 amino acids. V lost 3 bases, J lost 0 bases, and 11 bases lay in between. The V gene's germline CDR1 is LGHNA and CDR2 YSLEER.

This chain joins TRBV7-3 and TRBJ1-1, with unresolved D. The length of the CDR3 is 14 residues. The V end was cut by 2 bases, the J end by 1 base, with 8 bases between. CDR1 SGHTA and CDR2 FQGTGA come from the germline V gene. The chain's CDR3 is CASSLSGRNTEAFF. CDR3 DNA: TGTGCCAGCAGCTTATCTGGGAGGAACACTGAAGCTTTCTTT.

The genes are TRBV21-1 and TRBJ2-1; the table's TRBD2 call for D was not verified on the DNA. TRBV21-1 is tagged as a pseudogene. This CDR3 is 19 amino acids long. The CDR3 coding sequence is TGTGCCAGCAGCAAATCCGTAGCGGTGCCCAGGACTCCGGCCAATGAGCAGTTCTTC. This codes for CASSKSVAVPRTPANEQFF.

This clone was seen a few times. The chain joins TRBV2 to TRBJ1-1; D unresolved. CDR3 length equals 14 residues. Germline V gene data show CDR1 as SNHLY and CDR2 as FYNNEI. The V end was cut by 0 bases, the J end by 4 bases, with 9 bases between. The CDR3 DNA reads as TGTGCCAGCAGTGAAGCTGCGGGAAGCACTGAAGCTTTCTTT. Translating it yields CASSEAAGSTEAFF.

This clone was observed a handful of times. The chain has TRBV7-9 and TRBJ1-5; tentative D call: TRBD1 (6 bases). CDR1 is SEHNR and CDR2 is FQNEAQ in the germline V gene (reference sequence). Trimming removed 5 bases from V and 2 bases from J, with 16 bases in between. This CDR3 contains 16 residues. The CDR3 nucleotides read TGTGCCAGCAGCAACCCAGGGGCTGGTGGCAATCAGCCCCAGCATTTT. Translation: CASSNPGAGGNQPQHF.

The chain uses TRBV5-5 and TRBJ2-7; tentatively, D is TRBD1 (5 bases). The V gene's germline CDR1 is SGHKS and CDR2 YYEKEE (reference sequence). CDR3 length: 15 amino acids. Trimming shortened V by 4 bases and J by 4 bases, and 18 bases separated the two germline ends. The CDR3 coding sequence is TGTGCCAGCAGCCCTGCAACAGGTTTCCTTTACGAGCAGTACTTC. Protein product: CASSPATGFLYEQYF. Drawing the rest from reference TRBV5-5 and TRBJ2-7, the complete variable domain is DAGVTQSPTHLIKTRGQQVTLRCSPISGHKSVSWYQQVLGQGPQFIFQYYEKEERGRGNFPDRFSARQFPNYSSELNVNALLLGDSALYLCASSPATGFLYEQYFGPGTRLTVT.

V is TRBV7-2 and J is TRBJ2-4; 12 positions agree with TRBD2. The J segment lost 7 bases and the V segment lost 6 bases, leaving 7 bases of the junction unmatched. This CDR3 contains 15 residues. Germline V lookup: CDR1 SGHTA, CDR2 FQGNSA. CDR3 loop: CASRPTSGSQNIQYF. DNA of the CDR3: TGTGCCAGCAGACCGACTAGCGGGAGTCAGAACATTCAGTACTTC.

CDR3 in amino acids: CASSSGQGFSEETQYF. The CDR3 DNA reads TGTGCCAGCTCCTCGGGACAGGGGTTTTCCGAAGAGACCCAGTACTTC. The rearrangement uses TRBV5-5 and TRBJ2-5; 10 positions agree with TRBD1. With 7 bases clipped from V and 3 bases from J, the junction kept 12 bases outside the gene matches. The germline V gene has CDR1 SGHKS and CDR2 YYEKEE (reference sequence). The CDR3 covers 16 residues.

The chain uses TRBV5-1 and TRBJ2-3, with 8 bases matching TRBD1. The germline CDR1 and CDR2 sequences are SGHRS and YFSETQ. The CDR3 contains 14 residues. The ends lost 4 bases at V and 5 bases at J; junction bases unmatched: 6. The chain's CDR3 is CASSPQGAGDTQYF. CDR3 nucleotide sequence: TGCGCCAGCAGCCCCCAGGGGGCTGGAGATACGCAGTATTTT. Combining the CDR3 with reference TRBV5-1 and TRBJ2-3 gives the whole variable domain KAGVTQTPRYLIKTRGQQVTLSCSPISGHRSVSWYQQTPGQGLQFLFEYFSETQRNKGNFPGRFSGRQFSNSRSEMNVSTLELGDSALYLCASSPQGAGDTQYFGPGTRLTVL.

The V call is TRBV6-5, the J call TRBJ2-3; possibly TRBD1 for D (5 bases). CDR3 length: 14 residues. Germline CDR1 reads MNHEY; CDR2 reads SVGAGI. V was clipped by 5 bases and J by 0 bases, with 9 bases between them. The CDR3 region is CASSLRVSTDTQYF. The CDR3 bases are TGTGCCAGCAGTCTCAGGGTTAGCACAGATACGCAGTATTTT.